This T cell receptor (beta chain) was identified in a study of T-cell reconstitution after alpha-beta-depleted transplantation in children. Unique molecular identifiers were incorporated when the TCRbeta library was constructed. TCRdb itself ran the PCR reads through MiXCR, one entry per CDR3 protein. The table shows approximately 630,000 distinct CDR3 sequences, with roughly 13% occurring only once. Notes on the study in general: Several hundred rapidly expanded clones from non-depleted graft cells reportedly supplied alpha-beta T cells about two months post-transplant.

The CDR3 covers 17 residues. CDR1 is KGHSH and CDR2 is LQKENI in the germline V gene. V lost 2 bases and J lost 3; bases outside the gene matches: 8. Only a few counts were recorded for this clonotype. Antigen specificity is unknown. Sequenced material: PBMCs, taken before TCRalphabeta/CD19-depleted stem cell transplant. This chain joins TRBV18 and TRBJ2-1, with 9 positions matching TRBD2. The receptor's source is a girl aged 2 to 9 with congenital amegakaryocytic thrombocytopenia, due to receive a stem cell transplant. The CDR3 spells CASSPFIAGANYNEQFF. The CDR3 DNA is TGTGCCAGCTCACCATTCATAGCGGGAGCGAACTACAATGAGCAGTTCTTC.